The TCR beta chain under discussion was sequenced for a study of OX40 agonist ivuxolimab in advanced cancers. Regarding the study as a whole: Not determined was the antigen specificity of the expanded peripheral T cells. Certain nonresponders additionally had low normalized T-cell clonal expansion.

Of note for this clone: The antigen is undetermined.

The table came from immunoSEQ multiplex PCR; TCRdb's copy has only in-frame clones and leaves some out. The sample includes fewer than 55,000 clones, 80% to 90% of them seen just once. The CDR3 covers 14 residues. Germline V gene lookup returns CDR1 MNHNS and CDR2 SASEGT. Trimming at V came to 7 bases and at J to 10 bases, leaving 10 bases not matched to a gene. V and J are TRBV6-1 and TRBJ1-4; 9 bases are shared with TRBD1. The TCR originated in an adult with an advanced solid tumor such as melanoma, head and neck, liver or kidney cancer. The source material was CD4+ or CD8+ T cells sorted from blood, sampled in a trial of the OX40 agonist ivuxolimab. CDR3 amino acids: CASNPGQGSLKLFF. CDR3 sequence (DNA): TGTGCCAGCAACCCGGGACAGGGCAGTCTAAAACTGTTTTTT.